A single sample gave rise to the 2 T cell receptor beta chains below, sequenced in a study of brain T cells in children with intractable seizures. TCRdb's copy holds only in-frame clones and misses some; the assay was immunoSEQ multiplex PCR. The sample records 340,000 or so clones, over 90% being singletons. Regarding time point: blood from clinic visit 5 months post-surgery; TSC patient then seizure free. The material was peripheral blood, obtained 4 to 5 months after surgery. The receptors shown here come from a boy younger than two with tuberous sclerosis and intractable seizures.

J is TRBJ2-7 and V is TRBV12-3 or TRBV12-4; D might be TRBD2 (6 bases). Trimming shortened V by 5 bases and J by 3 bases, and 11 bases separated the two germline ends. The CDR3 is 13 residues long. The CDR3 DNA follows: TGTGCCAGCAGTCTTGACGGGAGCTACGAGCAGTACTTC. It translates to CASSLDGSYEQYF.

The CDR3 coding sequence is TGCGCCAGCAGCAGGGACGGCGAGTCTGATGGCTACACCTTC. It is translated as CASSRDGESDGYTF. J is TRBJ1-2 and V is TRBV5-1; D is perhaps TRBD1 (5 bases). The CDR3 contains 14 residues. The V end was cut by 4 bases, the J end by 6 bases, with 16 bases between. CDR1 and CDR2 from the germline V gene are SGHRS and YFSETQ.